One sample yielded the 14 T cell receptor beta chains listed below, sequenced in a study of tumor-infiltrating lymphocytes in primary liver carcinoma. It was unsorted whole blood that yielded blood RNA, and germline DNA was also extracted. Production of TCR beta cDNA used around 0.45 ug total RNA together with a constant-region primer. Libraries for TCR beta were built through three nested multiplex PCR rounds, which together made up a slightly modified ARM-PCR procedure. Use of TRBV1-TRBV30 forward primers with a C-beta reverse primer characterized the first two PCR rounds, which lasted about 10 cycles each. TCRdb recomputed calls from the multiplex PCR reads with MiXCR, one row per CDR3 protein. Counted here are about 350,000 distinct CDR3 sequences, 65% occurring once; the ten biggest clones make up 5.5% to 7%. The source material was peripheral blood. The receptors were gathered from a man aged 40-50 years with primary liver carcinoma and hepatitis B virus infection.

Remarks on this clonotype: This may stem from a read error, because a much larger clone lies one nucleotide away. The chain joins TRBV6-2 or TRBV6-3 to TRBJ2-7; D ambiguous. This CDR3 comprises 14 residues. Germline CDR1 is MNHEY and CDR2 is SVGEGT. The CDR3 nucleotides are TGTGCCAGCAGTTACCCGCAGAGCTCCTACGATCAGTACTTC. This encodes CASSYPQSSYDQYF.

Comment on this clonotype: A junction boundary mismatches the germline segment, possibly from a read error. The rearrangement joins TRBV11-2 to TRBJ2-1; TRBD2 might be the D (6 bases). The germline gives CDR1 SGHAT, CDR2 FQNNGV. The CDR3 has 14 residues. CDR3 amino acids: CASSLWDSLGEQLF. The CDR3 DNA is TGTGCCAGCAGCTTATGGGACTCCCTCGGTGAGCAATTATTC.

The V call is TRBV6-6, the J call TRBJ2-1; 8 bases are shared with TRBD1. The CDR3 covers 12 residues. Germline-derived CDR1 and CDR2 are MNHNY and SVGAGI (reference sequence). V shed 10 bases, J shed 12 bases, and the junction held 11 bases outside the gene matches. CDR3 loop: CAIKPTGGGQFF. In DNA form, the CDR3 reads TGTGCCATCAAACCCACAGGGGGAGGGCAGTTCTTC.

In this sample, this clonotype turned up many times. This chain joins TRBV5-4 and TRBJ2-7, with no clear D. Germline V CDR1 and CDR2: SGHNT, YYREEE (reference sequence). With 0 bases removed from V and 1 base from J, the gap between germline ends came to 5 bases. The CDR3 extends over 13 amino acids. CDR3 nucleotides: TGTGCCAGCAGCTTGGCGCAGTCCTACGAGCAGTACTTC. Amino acids: CASSLAQSYEQYF.

Note on this clonotype: The junction departs from germline at one end; a sequencing error may be responsible. This chain uses TRBV6-1 with TRBJ1-5; D gene ambiguous. CDR3 length equals 15 residues. Germline lookup yields CDR1 MNHNS and CDR2 SASEGT. The DNA for the CDR3 is TGTGGCAGCAGTCCCCGAGATGCTAGCAATCAGCCCCAGCATTTC. Its protein is CGSSPRDASNQPQHF.

This clonotype was seen once. The rearrangement links TRBV6-2 or TRBV6-3 to TRBJ1-5; 11 bases are shared with TRBD1. Trimming cost V 4 bases and J 2 bases; bases outside gene matches: 10. Germline V gives CDR1 MNHEY, CDR2 SVGEGT. This CDR3 contains 18 residues. As DNA, the CDR3 is TGTGCCAGCAGTTCCCCGGACAGGGGGCGTAATGGCAATCAGCCCCAGCATTTT. Encoded protein: CASSSPDRGRNGNQPQHF.

Regarding this clonotype: At one of its ends the junction is not consistent with the germline gene, which may arise from a read error. The CDR3 sequence is CASRVGKGNQSQHF. The CDR3, as DNA: TGTGCCAGCAGAGTAGGAAAGGGCAATCAGTCCCAGCATTTT. The chain joins TRBV9 to TRBJ1-5; no clear D. Germline lookup yields CDR1 SGDLS and CDR2 YYNGEE. The length of the CDR3 is 14 residues.

Worth noting for this clonotype: One junction end disagrees with the germline gene, perhaps due to a read error. The chain uses TRBV11-2 and TRBJ2-7; D perhaps matches TRBD2 (5 bases). The V gene's germline CDR1 is SGHAT and CDR2 FQNNGV. The CDR3 runs to 14 residues. The CDR3 DNA is TGTGCCAGCAGACCCAGCGGAAGCCCCTACGAGCAATACTTC. Amino acids: CASRPSGSPYEQYF. Full variable domain (outside the CDR3, taken from reference TRBV11-2 and TRBJ2-7): EAGVAQSPRYKIIEKRQSVAFWCNPISGHATLYWYQQILGQGPKLLIQFQNNGVVDDSQLPKDRFSAERLKGVDSTLKIQPAKLEDSAVYLCASRPSGSPYEQYFGPGTRLTVT.

The chain employs TRBV11-3 and TRBJ2-3; D not resolved. Germline V CDR1 and CDR2: SGHNT, YENEEA. V lost 2 bases and J lost 10, with 19 bases in between. This CDR3 is 15 amino acids long. The CDR3 here is CASSLFAVSADAQYF. The CDR3 nucleotides read TGTGCCAGCAGCTTATTCGCGGTGTCGGCGGATGCGCAGTATTTT.

Worth noting for this clonotype: This could be a read error, since a much larger clone is one nucleotide away. The rearrangement links TRBV29-1 to TRBJ1-5; no clear D gene. Germline values: CDR1 SQVTM, CDR2 ANQGSEA. CDR3 length: 14 residues. The V and J ends lost 4 bases and 0 bases respectively, with 10 bases between them. The CDR3 nucleotides are TGCAGCGTTGCTCTTCGGGATAGCAATCAGCCCCAGCATTTT. It is translated as CSVALRDSNQPQHF. Variable domain in full (rest from reference TRBV29-1 and TRBJ1-5): SAVISQKPSRDICQRGTSLTIQCQVDSQVTMMFWYRQQPGQSLTLIATANQGSEATYESGFVIDKFPISRPNLTFSTLTVSNMSPEDSSIYLCSVALRDSNQPQHFGDGTRLSIL.

With regard to this clonotype: A much larger clone lies a single base off, so this may be a read error. The rearrangement joins TRBV6-1 to TRBJ1-1; D remains ambiguous. Germline loops: CDR1 MNHNS, CDR2 SASEGT. The CDR3 has 11 amino acids. Trimming cost V 10 bases and J 0 bases, with 6 bases left between them. The CDR3 sequence is CATSVNTEAFF. As DNA, the CDR3 is TGTGCCACTTCAGTGAACACTGAAGCTTTCTTT.

This clonotype was counted ten times or more. The gene calls are TRBV29-1 and TRBJ1-4; possibly TRBD1 for D (6 bases). This CDR3 region has 17 residues. Germline-derived CDR1 and CDR2 are SQVTM and ANQGSEA. V lost 4 bases and J lost 8, with 26 bases in between. The CDR3 DNA sequence: TGCAGCGTTGGGTTAATTGAGGGGGGCAGGGCCAGAGAAAAACTGTTTTTT. The encoded protein is CSVGLIEGGRAREKLFF.

The gene calls are TRBV11-2 and TRBJ2-7; the match to TRBD2 covers 10 bases. V gave up 5 bases and J gave up 13 bases; unmatched junction bases: 20. The CDR3 is made up of 16 amino acids. Germline-derived CDR1 and CDR2 are SGHAT and FQNNGV. The CDR3 loop reads CASSPTPGTSAYVQYF. CDR3 coding DNA: TGTGCCAGCAGCCCTACACCCGGGACTAGCGCTTACGTGCAATACTTC.

This clonotype was seen only once. Lacking the conserved final phenylalanine or tryptophan, this CDR3 likely reflects a read error. V is TRBV5-1 and J is TRBJ2-2, with 7 positions matching TRBD1. Unmatched junction bases numbered 10, after V lost 4 bases and J lost 1 base. The germline V gene encodes CDR1 SGHRS and CDR2 YFSETQ. This CDR3 has 17 amino acids. Written as DNA, the CDR3 is TGCGCCAGCAGCCCCATCCCCGGGACAGTGAACACCGGGGAGCTGTTTCTT. This gives the protein CASSPIPGTVNTGELFL.